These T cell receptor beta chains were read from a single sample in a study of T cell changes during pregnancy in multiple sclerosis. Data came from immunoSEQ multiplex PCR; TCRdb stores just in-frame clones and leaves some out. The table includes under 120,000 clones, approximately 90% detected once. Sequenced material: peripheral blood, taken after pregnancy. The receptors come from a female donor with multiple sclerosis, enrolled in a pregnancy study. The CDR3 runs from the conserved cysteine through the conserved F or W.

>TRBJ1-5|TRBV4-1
CASSHTSAGPNQPQHF
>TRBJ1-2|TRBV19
CASSARDRLYGYTF
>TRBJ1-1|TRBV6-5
CASSEDYEAFF
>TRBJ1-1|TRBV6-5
CASRSDRVTEAFF
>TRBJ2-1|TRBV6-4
CASSDTGGKQFF
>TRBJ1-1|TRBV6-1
CASSVSPGDTEAFF
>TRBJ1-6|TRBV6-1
CASSEAALTLHF
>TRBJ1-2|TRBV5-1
CASSRGPTGGAHGYTF
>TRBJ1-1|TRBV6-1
CASPPWQLSSEAFF
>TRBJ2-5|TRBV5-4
CASSAPLAGVQETQYF
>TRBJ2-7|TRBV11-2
CASSPRLDRGDYEQYF
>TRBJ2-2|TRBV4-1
CASSQGLAGGITGELFF
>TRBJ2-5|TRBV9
CASSTPLAGVQETQYF
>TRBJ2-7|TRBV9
CASSASGGGSYEQYF
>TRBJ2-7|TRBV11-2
CASSRWQDRGSHEQYF
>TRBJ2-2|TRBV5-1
CASSPGTNTGELFF
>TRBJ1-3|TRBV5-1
CASSLEPQVSGNTIYF
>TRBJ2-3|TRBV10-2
CASSSASSATDTQYF
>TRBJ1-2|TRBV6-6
CASSTAGTGGRGYTF
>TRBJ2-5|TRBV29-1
CSVRPQETQYF
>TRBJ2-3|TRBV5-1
CASSFSGGKDTQYF
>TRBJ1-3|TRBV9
CASSVERGLSGNTIYF
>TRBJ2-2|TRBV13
CASSLASTGELFF
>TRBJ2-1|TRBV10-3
CAISVMRGEAEQFF
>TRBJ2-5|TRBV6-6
CASSSLDGGQETQYF
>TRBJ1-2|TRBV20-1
CSASRQYGYTF
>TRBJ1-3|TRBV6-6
CASSYEEGAAGNTIYF
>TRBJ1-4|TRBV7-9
CASSIRATEKLFF
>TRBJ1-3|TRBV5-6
CASHLARRVGWDTIYF
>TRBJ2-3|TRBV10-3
CAISESWRGSGSSTDTQYF
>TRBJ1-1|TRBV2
CASSGQGLTEAFF
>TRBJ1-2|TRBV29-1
CSVERRDYGYTF
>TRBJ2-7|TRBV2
CASRQGKGYAYEQYF
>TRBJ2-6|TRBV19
CASSILLAGANVLTF
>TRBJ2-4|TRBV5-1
CASSFIQGQNIQYF
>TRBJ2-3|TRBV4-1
CASSKPGLASDTQYF
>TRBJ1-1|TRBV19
CASRYQRGQDTEAFF
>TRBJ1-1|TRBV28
CASFNVRRTNTEAFF
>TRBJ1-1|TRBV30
CAWSRRRREITEAFF
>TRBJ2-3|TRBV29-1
CSVGQGASNTDTQYF